This T cell receptor beta chain was captured by sequencing in a study of T cells in Graves' hyperthyroidism and ophthalmopathy. In the study overall: Peripheral blood was collected at initial diagnosis, before any treatment.

Template material for amplifying TCR beta CDR3 regions consisted of RNA transcripts. First-round RT-PCR targeting the TCR CDR3 was performed with the HTBI primer set. TCRdb reprocessed the multiplex PCR reads with MiXCR, giving one entry per CDR3 protein. Found here are about 360,000 distinct CDR3 sequences, around 13% of them singletons; the top ten hold roughly 8.3%. V lost 1 base and J 1 base, leaving 20 bases between the germline ends. There are 20 residues in the CDR3. CDR1 and CDR2 (germline): LGHNA, YNFKEQ. The sequence derives from a woman under 30 with Graves' hyperthyroidism. The V and J genes are TRBV4-2 and TRBJ2-6; D is ambiguous. What was sequenced was blood. CDR3 sequence (DNA): TGTGCCAGCAGCCAAGGGGTCGGACGTGTCCCTTTGTCTGGGGCCAACGTCCTGACTTTC. Translation: CASSQGVGRVPLSGANVLTF.